This TCR beta chain originates from a study of blood T cell repertoires in COVID-19. TCRdb keeps only in-frame clones here, not all; method: immunoSEQ multiplex PCR. The sample yields about 240,000 clones, around 86% seen once. With V trimmed by 4 bases and J by 5 bases, 6 bases remained unmatched. CDR1 and CDR2 (germline): SGHAT, FQNNGV. The CDR3 consists of 16 residues. Sequenced: peripheral blood. This receptor was identified in a woman in her forties or fifties with COVID-19, enrolled during active disease. The chain recombines TRBV11-2 with TRBJ1-6; 9 nucleotides agree with TRBD1. CDR3 sequence: CASSSPRDRDNSPLHF. CDR3 nucleotide sequence: TGTGCCAGCAGCTCCCCGAGGGACAGGGATAATTCACCCCTCCACTTT.